The present T cell receptor beta chain was sequenced within a study of cytomegalovirus exposure and HLA in healthy donors. Germline CDR1 LNHDA, CDR2 SQIVND (reference sequence). This CDR3 contains 13 residues. Trimming cost V 11 bases and J 2 bases, with 16 bases left between them. Worth noting for this clone: What it binds is not known.

It was with 60 Vbeta and 13 Jbeta primers that the PCR ran. How the authors handled the data: About 11 million of tens of millions of unique TCR beta chains were shared, per a later count. Using immunoSEQ multiplex PCR, the repertoire was profiled, and TCRdb retains in-frame clones only, with some absent. V and J calls and clone size are as listed in that table; D and trimming were resolved from the DNA. The table lists around 120,000 clones, 80% of them singletons. Study-wide results and limits: 150 to 200 TCR beta chains were listed as cytomegalovirus-associated. Researchers reported in a later analysis that a missense DCLRE1C variant was tied to TCR beta V- and J-gene trimming. Later analysis suggested links between common viral pathogens and several top significant clusters.

This TCR was sampled from a man aged 45-65 years in good health and CMV-seronegative. The chain links TRBV19 to TRBJ2-7, with a weak D call TRBD1 (6 bases). Specimen: PBMCs. The CDR3 sequence is CAAPPGAPYEQYF. In nucleotides, the CDR3 is TGTGCCGCCCCCCCAGGGGCCCCCTACGAGCAGTACTTC.